Below, one T cell receptor beta chain is given with its context. Its antigen is as yet unknown. 60 Vbeta and 13 Jbeta primers were used in PCR. Produced via immunoSEQ multiplex PCR; TCRdb's table is partial and in-frame only. The sample data list tens of thousands of clones. The data belong to a study of cytomegalovirus exposure and HLA in healthy donors. Study results and caveats: The HLA-A and HLA-B alleles of most subjects were reportedly predicted accurately from TCR beta sequences.

The sequencing sample was made of PBMCs. The sequence derives from a woman aged 40 to 50 in good health and CMV-seropositive.

DNA of the CDR3: TGTGCCACCAGCAGAGATGTAGGGGGTCAGTACTTC. It codes for CATSRDVGGQYF. This chain joins TRBV15 and TRBJ2-7; a possible D gene is TRBD1 (6 bases). V dropped 0 bases and J dropped 10 bases, with 10 bases sitting between them. The CDR3 is 12 residues long. Germline V gene data show CDR1 as LNHNV and CDR2 as YYDKDF (reference sequence).